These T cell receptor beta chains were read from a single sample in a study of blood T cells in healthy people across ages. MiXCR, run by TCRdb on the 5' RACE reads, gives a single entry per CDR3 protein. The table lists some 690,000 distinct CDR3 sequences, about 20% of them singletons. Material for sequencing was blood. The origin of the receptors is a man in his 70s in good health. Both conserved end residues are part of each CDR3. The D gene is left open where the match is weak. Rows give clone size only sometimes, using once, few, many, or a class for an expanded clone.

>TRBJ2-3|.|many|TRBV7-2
CASRIVVGGSDTQYF
TGTGCCAGCAGAATAGTGGTGGGAGGATCAGATACGCAGTATTTT
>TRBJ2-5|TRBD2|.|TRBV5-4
CASSTGLADETQYF
TGTGCCAGCAGCACCGGACTAGCGGACGAGACCCAGTACTTC
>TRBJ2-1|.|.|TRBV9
CASSVGDLSYNEQFF
TGTGCCAGCAGCGTGGGGGACCTCTCCTACAATGAGCAGTTCTTC
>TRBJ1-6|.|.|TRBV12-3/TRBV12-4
CASSPDSPNTPLHF
TGTGCCAGCAGTCCGGACAGTCCCAATACACCCCTCCACTTT
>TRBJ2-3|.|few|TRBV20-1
CSAGPYYPTDTQYF
TGCAGTGCTGGCCCCTATTATCCCACAGATACGCAGTATTTT
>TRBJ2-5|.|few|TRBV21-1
CASSKRNRPPWWTQYF
TGTGCCAGCAGCAAAAGAAACAGGCCTCCGTGGTGGACCCAGTACTTC
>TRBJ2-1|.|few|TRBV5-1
CASGPSYNEQFF
TGCGCCAGCGGCCCCTCCTACAATGAGCAGTTCTTC
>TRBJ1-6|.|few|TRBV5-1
CASSLGQGGSSPLHF
TGCGCCAGCAGCTTGGGGCAGGGAGGAAGCTCACCCCTCCACTTT
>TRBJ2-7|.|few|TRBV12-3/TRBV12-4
CASSFLSTYEQYF
TGTGCCAGCAGTTTCCTCTCAACCTACGAGCAGTACTTC
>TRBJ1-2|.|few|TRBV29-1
CSVDRPSEYTF
TGCAGCGTTGATCGTCCGTCAGAATACACCTTC
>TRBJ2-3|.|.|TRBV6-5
CASSSLNEDTQYF
TGTGCCAGCAGTTCGTTGAATGAGGATACGCAGTATTTT
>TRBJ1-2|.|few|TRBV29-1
CSVLTDLNYGYTF
TGCAGCGTCTTGACAGATCTTAACTATGGCTACACCTTC
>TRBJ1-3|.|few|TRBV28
CASSFGGRNTIYF
TGTGCCAGCAGTTTTGGGGGGAGGAACACCATATATTTT
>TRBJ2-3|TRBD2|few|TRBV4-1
CASSQASGVVDTQYF
TGCGCCAGCAGCCAGGCTAGCGGGGTCGTAGATACGCAGTATTTT
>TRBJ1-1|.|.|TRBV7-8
CASSLRGTTEAFF
TGTGCCAGCAGCTTAAGGGGTACCACTGAAGCTTTCTTT
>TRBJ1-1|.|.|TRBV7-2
CASSLQGFKAFF
TGTGCCAGCAGCTTACAGGGATTTAAAGCTTTCTTT
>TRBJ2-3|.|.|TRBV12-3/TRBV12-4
CASRSVDRYTDTQYF
TGTGCCAGCAGGTCGGTGGACCGGTACACAGATACGCAGTATTTT
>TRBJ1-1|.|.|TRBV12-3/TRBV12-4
CASSSTYQGSNEAFF
TGTGCCAGCAGTTCAACCTATCAGGGAAGTAATGAAGCTTTCTTT
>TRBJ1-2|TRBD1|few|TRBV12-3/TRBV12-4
CASSFGNRGSLPF
TGTGCCAGCAGTTTTGGCAACAGGGGCTCCCTCCCCTTC
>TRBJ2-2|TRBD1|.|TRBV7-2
CACSMGDRGFYTGELFF
TGTGCCTGCAGCATGGGGGACAGGGGGTTCTACACCGGGGAGCTGTTTTTT
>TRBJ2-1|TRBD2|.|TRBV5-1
CASSVAGDRNEQFF
TGCGCCAGCAGTGTAGCGGGAGATCGCAATGAGCAGTTCTTC
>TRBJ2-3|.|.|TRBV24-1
CATSPYLSTDTQYF
TGTGCCACCAGTCCCTATCTTAGCACAGATACGCAGTATTTT
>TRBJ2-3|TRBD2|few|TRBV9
CASSVAPTSGRHDTQYF
TGCGCCAGCAGCGTAGCCCCGACTAGCGGGCGCCACGATACGCAGTATTTT
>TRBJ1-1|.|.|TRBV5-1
CASSLSQPEAFF
TGCGCCAGCAGCTTATCTCAACCTGAAGCTTTCTTT
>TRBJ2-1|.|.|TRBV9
CASSVARGSSAYNEQFF
TGTGCCAGCAGCGTAGCTCGTGGGAGTAGTGCCTACAATGAGCAGTTCTTC
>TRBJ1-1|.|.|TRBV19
CASSNPRDGGNTEAFF
TGTGCCAGTAGTAATCCGAGGGACGGTGGGAACACTGAAGCTTTCTTT
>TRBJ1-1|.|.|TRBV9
CASSMSSANTEAFF
TGTGCCAGCAGCATGAGCTCCGCGAACACTGAAGCTTTCTTT
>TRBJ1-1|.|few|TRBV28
CASRQVILNTEAFF
TGTGCCAGCAGACAGGTTATCCTGAACACTGAAGCTTTCTTT
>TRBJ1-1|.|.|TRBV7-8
CASSPRGRVGAFF
TGTGCCAGCAGCCCTAGAGGCAGGGTGGGGGCTTTCTTT
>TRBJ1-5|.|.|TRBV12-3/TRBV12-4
CASSLANSNQPQHF
TGTGCCAGCAGTTTAGCAAATAGCAATCAGCCCCAGCATTTT
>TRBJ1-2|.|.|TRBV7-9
CASSLIEGGYTF
TGTGCCAGCAGCCTCATCGAGGGGGGCTACACCTTC
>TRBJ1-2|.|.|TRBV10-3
CAISESQGTYGYTF
TGTGCCATCAGTGAATCGCAGGGGACCTATGGCTACACCTTC
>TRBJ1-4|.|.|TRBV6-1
CASSELRASTNEKPFF
TGTGCCAGCAGTGAACTCAGGGCCTCAACTAATGAAAAACCGTTTTTT
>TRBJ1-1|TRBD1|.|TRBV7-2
CASTFSGTANTEAFF
TGTGCCAGCACCTTTAGTGGGACAGCGAACACTGAAGCTTTCTTT
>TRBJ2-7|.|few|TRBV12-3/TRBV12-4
CASSDTPGAREQYF
TGTGCCAGCAGCGACACTCCAGGGGCTCGCGAGCAGTACTTC
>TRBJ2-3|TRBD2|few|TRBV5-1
CASNIGLAATDTQYF
TGCGCCAGCAACATAGGACTAGCGGCCACAGATACGCAGTATTTT
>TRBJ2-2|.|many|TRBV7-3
CASSLTVNTGELFF
TGTGCCAGCAGCTTAACCGTGAACACCGGGGAGCTGTTTTTT
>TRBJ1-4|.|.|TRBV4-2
CASSQGLGPHEEKLFF
TGTGCCAGCAGCCAAGGTTTAGGCCCCCATGAGGAAAAACTGTTTTTT
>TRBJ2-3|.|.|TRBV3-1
CASSPRTGIFSPDTQYF
TGTGCCAGCAGCCCAAGGACTGGCATCTTTTCTCCAGATACGCAGTATTTT
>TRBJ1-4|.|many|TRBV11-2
CASSRLQEKLFF
TGTGCCAGCAGCCGCTTACAGGAAAAACTGTTTTTT
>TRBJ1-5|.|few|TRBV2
CASSESSSGASLGQPQHF
TGTGCCAGCAGTGAATCAAGTTCAGGGGCGTCCCTCGGACAGCCCCAGCATTTT
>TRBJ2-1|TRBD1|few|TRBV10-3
CAISAGQGNEQFF
TGTGCCATCAGTGCCGGACAGGGTAATGAGCAGTTCTTC
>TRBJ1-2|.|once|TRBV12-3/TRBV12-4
CASRGSSQGGYTF
TGTGCCAGCAGGGGCTCGAGCCAGGGCGGCTACACCTTC
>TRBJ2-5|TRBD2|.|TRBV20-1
CSAAGTSGGGQYF
TGCAGTGCTGCCGGCACTAGCGGGGGTGGGCAGTACTTC
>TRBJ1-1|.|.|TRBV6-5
CASSYSIHLNTEAFF
TGTGCCAGCAGTTACTCGATCCATTTGAACACTGAAGCTTTCTTT
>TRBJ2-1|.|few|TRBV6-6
CASSYQDGGRLEQFF
TGTGCCAGCAGTTACCAGGATGGGGGGCGACTTGAGCAGTTCTTC
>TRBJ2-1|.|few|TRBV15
CATSRVWGNYEQFF
TGTGCCACCAGCAGAGTGTGGGGGAACTATGAGCAGTTCTTC
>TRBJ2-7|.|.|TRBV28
CASSLFGQGREQYF
TGTGCCAGCAGTTTGTTTGGTCAGGGTCGCGAGCAGTACTTC
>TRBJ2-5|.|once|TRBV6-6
CASMSWGETQYF
TGTGCCAGCATGTCCTGGGGGGAGACCCAGTACTTC
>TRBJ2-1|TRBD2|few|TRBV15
CATSRAPGGHNEQFF
TGTGCCACCAGCAGAGCTCCGGGAGGCCACAATGAGCAGTTCTTC
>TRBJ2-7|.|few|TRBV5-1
CASSFTAIQVHEQYF
TGCGCCAGCAGCTTTACTGCGATTCAGGTTCACGAGCAGTACTTC
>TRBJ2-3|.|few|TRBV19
CASSEDFLGDTQYF
TGTGCCAGTAGTGAGGACTTCTTAGGAGATACGCAGTATTTT
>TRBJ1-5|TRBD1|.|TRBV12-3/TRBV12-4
CASSSRQGRDQPQHF
TGTGCCAGCAGTTCCCGACAGGGGAGGGATCAGCCCCAGCATTTT
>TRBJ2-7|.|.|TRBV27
CASSLWAGEEQYF
TGTGCCAGCAGTTTATGGGCAGGGGAAGAGCAGTACTTC
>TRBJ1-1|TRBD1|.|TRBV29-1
CSAAPDRGGQAFF
TGCAGCGCCGCTCCGGACAGGGGTGGTCAGGCTTTCTTT
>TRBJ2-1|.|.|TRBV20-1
CSARARRAGGNEQFF
TGCAGTGCTAGAGCCCGACGAGCGGGTGGAAATGAGCAGTTCTTC
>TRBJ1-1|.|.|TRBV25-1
CASSESGDLNTEAFF
TGTGCCAGCAGTGAATCCGGGGATCTGAACACTGAAGCTTTCTTT
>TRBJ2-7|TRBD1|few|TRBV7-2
CASSLVGRGYEQYF
TGTGCCAGCAGCTTAGTGGGCAGGGGGTACGAGCAGTACTTC
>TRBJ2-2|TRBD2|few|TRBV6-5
CASSYRGLAGGSTGELFF
TGTGCCAGCAGTTACAGGGGACTAGCGGGAGGGAGCACCGGGGAGCTGTTTTTT
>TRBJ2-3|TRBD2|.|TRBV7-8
CASSVKLAGGTDTQYF
TGTGCCAGCAGCGTGAAACTAGCGGGAGGCACAGATACGCAGTATTTT